This note documents a single T cell receptor beta chain sequence. This record belongs to a study of blood T cell repertoires in COVID-19. Study-level background: Nucleic acid was either cDNA or gDNA, and it came from T cells, B-cell-depleted T cells, or PBMCs.

In the original processing: Reference gene primer amplification gave estimated nucleated cell counts. Sequencing used immunoSEQ multiplex PCR; TCRdb keeps in-frame clones, though not all of them. V, J and clone size are those of that table, while D and trimming were read from the DNA. The repertoire includes about 180,000 clones, over 60% of them detected once, and roughly 28% sits in the top ten. V dropped 3 bases and J dropped 5 bases, with 10 bases sitting between them. This CDR3 has 14 amino acids. CDR1 and CDR2 from the germline V gene are KGHSH and LQKENI. The sequence was collected from a woman between 65 and 79 years old with acute or convalescent COVID-19. The material sequenced was peripheral blood. V usage is TRBV18 and J usage is TRBJ1-4; maybe TRBD1 (6 bases). CDR3 sequence reads: CASSPSGTNEKLFF. The DNA of the CDR3 is TGTGCCAGCTCACCGAGCGGGACAAATGAAAAACTGTTTTTT.